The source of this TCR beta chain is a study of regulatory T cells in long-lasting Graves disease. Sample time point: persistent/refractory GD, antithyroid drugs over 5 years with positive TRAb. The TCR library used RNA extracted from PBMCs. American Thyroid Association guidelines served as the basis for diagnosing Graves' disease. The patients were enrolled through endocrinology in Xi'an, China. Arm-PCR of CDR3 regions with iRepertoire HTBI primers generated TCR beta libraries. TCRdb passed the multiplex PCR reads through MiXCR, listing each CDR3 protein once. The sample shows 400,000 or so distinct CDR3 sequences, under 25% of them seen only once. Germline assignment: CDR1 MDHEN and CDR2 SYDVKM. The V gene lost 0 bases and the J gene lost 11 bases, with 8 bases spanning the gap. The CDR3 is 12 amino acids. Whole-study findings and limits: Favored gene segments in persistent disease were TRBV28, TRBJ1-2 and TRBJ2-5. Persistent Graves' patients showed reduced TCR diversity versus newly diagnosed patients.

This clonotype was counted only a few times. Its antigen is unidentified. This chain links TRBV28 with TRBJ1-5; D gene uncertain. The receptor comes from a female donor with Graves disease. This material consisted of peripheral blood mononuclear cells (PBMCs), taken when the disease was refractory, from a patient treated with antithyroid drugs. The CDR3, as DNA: TGTGCCAGCAGTTTATGGGGTAAGTCCCAGCATTTT. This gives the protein CASSLWGKSQHF. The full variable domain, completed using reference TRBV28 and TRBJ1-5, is DVKVTQSSRYLVKRTGEKVFLECVQDMDHENMFWYRQDPGLGLRLIYFSYDVKMKEKGDIPEGYSVSREKKERFSLILESASTNQTSMYLCASSLWGKSQHFGDGTRLSIL.